This T cell receptor (beta chain) was sequenced in a study of control samples from healthy donors and cancer patients. Produced via immunoSEQ multiplex PCR; TCRdb's table is partial and in-frame only. Of around 140,000 clones in the sample, around 93% were seen once. This CDR3 comprises 11 residues. The germline V gene encodes CDR1 KGHDR and CDR2 SFDVKD. V lost 0 bases and J 9 bases, leaving 4 bases between the germline ends. The sample taken for sequencing was blood. The chain recombines TRBV24-1 with TRBJ1-2; D ambiguous. This sequence was found in a woman between 50 and 59 years old in good health. CDR3 in amino acids: CATSDLFRYTF. DNA of the CDR3: TGTGCCACCAGTGATTTGTTTCGCTACACCTTC.